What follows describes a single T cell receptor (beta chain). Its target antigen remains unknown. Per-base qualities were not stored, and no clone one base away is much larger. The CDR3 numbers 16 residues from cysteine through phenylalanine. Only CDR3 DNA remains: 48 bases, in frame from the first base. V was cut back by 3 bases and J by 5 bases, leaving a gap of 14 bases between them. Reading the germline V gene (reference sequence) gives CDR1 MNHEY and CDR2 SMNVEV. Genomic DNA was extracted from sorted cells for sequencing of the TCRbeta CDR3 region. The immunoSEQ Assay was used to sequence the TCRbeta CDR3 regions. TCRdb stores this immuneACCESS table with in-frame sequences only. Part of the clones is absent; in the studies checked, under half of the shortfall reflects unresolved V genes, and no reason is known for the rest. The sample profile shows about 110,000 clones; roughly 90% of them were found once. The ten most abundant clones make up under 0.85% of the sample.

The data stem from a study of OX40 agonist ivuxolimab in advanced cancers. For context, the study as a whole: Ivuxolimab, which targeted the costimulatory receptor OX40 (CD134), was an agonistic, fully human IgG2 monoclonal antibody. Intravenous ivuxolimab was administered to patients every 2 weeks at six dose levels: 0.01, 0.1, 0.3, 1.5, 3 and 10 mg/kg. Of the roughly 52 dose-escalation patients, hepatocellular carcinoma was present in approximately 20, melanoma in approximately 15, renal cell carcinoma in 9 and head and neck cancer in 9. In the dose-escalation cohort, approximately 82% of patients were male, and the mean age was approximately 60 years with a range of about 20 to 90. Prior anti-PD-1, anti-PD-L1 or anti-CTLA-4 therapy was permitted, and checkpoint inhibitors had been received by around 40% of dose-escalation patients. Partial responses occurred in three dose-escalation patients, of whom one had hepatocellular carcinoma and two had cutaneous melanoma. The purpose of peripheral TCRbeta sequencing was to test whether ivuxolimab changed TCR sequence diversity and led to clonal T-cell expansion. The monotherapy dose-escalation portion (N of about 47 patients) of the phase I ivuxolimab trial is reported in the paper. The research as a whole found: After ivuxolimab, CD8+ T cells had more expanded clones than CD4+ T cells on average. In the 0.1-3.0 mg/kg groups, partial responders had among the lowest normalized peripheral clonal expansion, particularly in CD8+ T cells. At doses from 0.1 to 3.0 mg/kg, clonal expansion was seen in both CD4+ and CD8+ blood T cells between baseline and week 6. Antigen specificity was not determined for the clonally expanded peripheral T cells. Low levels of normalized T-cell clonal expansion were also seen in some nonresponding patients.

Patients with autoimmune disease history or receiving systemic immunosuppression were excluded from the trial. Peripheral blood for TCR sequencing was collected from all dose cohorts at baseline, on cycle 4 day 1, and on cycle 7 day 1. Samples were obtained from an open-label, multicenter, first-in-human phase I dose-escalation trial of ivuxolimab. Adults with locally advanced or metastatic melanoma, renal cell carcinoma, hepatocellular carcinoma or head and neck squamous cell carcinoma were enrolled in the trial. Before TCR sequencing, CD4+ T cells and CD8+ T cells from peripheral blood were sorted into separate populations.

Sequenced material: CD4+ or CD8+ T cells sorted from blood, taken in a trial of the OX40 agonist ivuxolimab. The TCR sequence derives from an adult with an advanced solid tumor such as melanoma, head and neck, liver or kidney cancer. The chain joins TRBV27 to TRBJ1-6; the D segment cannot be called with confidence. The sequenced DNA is TGTGCCAGCAGTTTGAGCCCGGCCCAGGATAATTCACCCCTCCACTTT. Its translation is CASSLSPAQDNSPLHF.